A selection of T cell receptor delta chains follows, all from one sample in a study of Vδ1+ human thymocytes. TCRdb fed the multiplex PCR reads into CATT to redo clone calling. The repertoire holds under 25,000 delta-chain clones, with around 7.4% as singletons. The source material was Vdelta1+ gamma-delta thymocytes from the thymus. The receptors stem from a child younger than two who had congenital heart surgery. The CDR3 runs from the conserved cysteine through the conserved F or W. D genes are given only for firm matches. Size tells how often a clone was seen (once, few, many) or the class of an expanded clone, and some rows leave it out.

TRDJ1,TRDD3,few,TRDV1,CALGEPTGELSDKLIF,TGTGCTCTTGGGGAACCAACTGGGGAATTAAGCGATAAACTCATCTTT
TRDJ1,NA,few,TRDV2,CACDPSASGGEVDKLIF,TGTGCCTGTGACCCTTCGGCATCGGGGGGAGAAGTGGATAAACTCATCTTT
TRDJ1,TRDD3,few,TRDV1,CALGEPRSGGFRQYTDKLIF,TGTGCTCTTGGGGAACCTAGGTCTGGGGGATTCCGACAGTACACCGATAAACTCATCTTT
TRDJ1,TRDD3,few,TRDV1,CALGERSQYWGIGADKLIF,TGTGCTCTTGGGGAGCGATCCCAATACTGGGGGATCGGGGCCGATAAACTCATCTTT
TRDJ1,TRDD3,NA,TRDV2,CACRTYWGSKLIF,TGTGCCTGTAGGACGTACTGGGGTTCTAAACTCATCTTT
TRDJ1,TRDD3,few,TRDV2,CACLLLGDTTDKLIF,TGTGCCTGCCTATTACTGGGGGATACAACCGATAAACTCATCTTT
TRDJ1,TRDD3,NA,TRDV2,CACITLGAKYTDKLIF,TGTGCCTGCATAACCCTGGGGGCTAAGTACACCGATAAACTCATCTTT
TRDJ2,NA,few,TRDV1,CALGELAGMTLGFMTAQLFF,TGTGCTCTTGGGGAACTGGCCGGCATGACCCTTGGCTTCATGACAGCACAACTCTTCTTT
TRDJ1,NA,few,TRAV29/DV5,CAAPGANKLIF,TGTGCAGCCCCCGGCGCTAATAAACTCATCTTT
TRDJ2,NA,few,TRDV2,CACDMGADPLTAQLFF,TGTGCCTGCGACATGGGGGCCGACCCTTTGACAGCACAACTCTTCTTT
TRDJ1,NA,few,TRDV1,CALGECSSFPLGWVYTDKLIF,TGTGCTCTTGGGGAATGCAGCTCCTTCCCCCTGGGTTGGGTGTACACCGATAAACTCATCTTT
TRDJ1,NA,few,TRDV1,CALGDPYTDKLIF,TGTGCTCTTGGGGACCCGTACACCGATAAACTCATCTTT
TRDJ1,NA,NA,TRDV1,CALGELLTFRFLRGDYTDKLIF,TGTGCTCTTGGGGAACTCCTAACTTTCCGATTCCTACGGGGGGATTACACCGATAAACTCATCTTT
TRDJ1,TRDD3,few,TRDV1,CALGEKVVLLGDLPYTDELIF,TGTGCTCTTGGGGAAAAGGTGGTCCTACTGGGGGACCTTCCGTACACCGATGAACTCATCTTT
TRDJ1,NA,NA,TRDV1,CALGPPPSGDPGWSDTDKLIF,TGTGCTCTTGGGCCGCCTCCTTCTGGGGACCCCGGGTGGTCGGACACCGATAAACTCATCTTT
TRDJ1,TRDD3,NA,TRDV1,CALGEGWGILGRYTDKLIF,TGTGCTCTTGGGGAAGGCTGGGGGATACTTGGTAGGTACACCGATAAACTCATCTTT
TRDJ1,TRDD3,NA,TRDV1,CALGELSQYWGYEGLIF,TGTGCTCTTGGGGAACTAAGCCAGTACTGGGGCTACGAGGGACTCATCTTT
TRDJ1,NA,NA,TRDV1,CALGELVPSFLGGTHTDKLIF,TGTGCTCTTGGGGAACTCGTCCCCTCCTTCCTGGGGGGAACCCACACCGATAAACTCATCTTT
TRDJ1,NA,few,TRDV1,CALGELFKVGLITDKLIF,TGTGCTCTTGGGGAATTGTTTAAGGTGGGACTAATCACCGATAAACTCATCTTT
TRDJ1,TRDD3,NA,TRDV1,CALGEPGSVLGDTVGYTDKLIF,TGTGCTCTTGGGGAACCCGGTTCCGTACTGGGGGATACGGTAGGGTACACCGATAAACTCATCTTT
TRDJ1,TRDD3,NA,TRDV1,CALGELVLGDTTTSTDKLIF,TGTGCTCTTGGGGAACTCGTACTGGGGGACACCACCACATCAACCGATAAACTCATCTTT
TRDJ1,TRDD3,NA,TRDV1,CALGELWGYRELIF,TGTGCTCTTGGGGAACTTTGGGGATATCGGGAACTCATCTTT
TRDJ1,NA,few,TRDV1,CALGNPSDILPTRWYGGYTDKLIF,TGTGCTCTTGGGAACCCAAGTGATATACTTCCTACAAGGTGGTATGGGGGATACACCGATAAACTCATCTTT
TRDJ1,TRDD3,few,TRDV1,CALGSFQAGGYTDKLIF,TGTGCTCTTGGGTCATTCCAAGCTGGGGGATACACCGATAAACTCATCTTT
TRDJ1,TRDD3,few,TRDV2,CACDTGIRYTDKLIF,TGTGCCTGTGACACGGGGATACGATACACCGATAAACTCATCTTT
TRDJ1,TRDD3,few,TRDV1,CALGEKLRAGGCPYTDKLIF,TGTGCTCTTGGGGAAAAACTGAGAGCTGGGGGGTGTCCTTACACCGATAAACTCATCTTT
TRDJ1,NA,few,TRDV1,CALGEQPGAVRYTDKLIF,TGTGCTCTTGGGGAGCAACCAGGTGCCGTACGGTACACCGATAAACTCATCTTT
TRDJ1,TRDD3,few,TRDV1,CALGELGRGILGTNRYTDKLIF,TGTGCTCTTGGGGAACTAGGCCGAGGTATACTGGGGACAAACAGGTACACCGATAAACTCATCTTT
TRDJ1,NA,few,TRDV1,CALGSFGGHYDYTDKLIF,TGTGCTCTTGGGTCATTCGGAGGTCACTACGACTACACCGATAAACTCATCTTT
TRDJ1,NA,few,TRDV1,CALGEKGIKTDKLIF,TGTGCTCTTGGGGAAAAAGGGATAAAGACCGATAAACTCATCTTT
TRDJ3,TRDD3,few,TRDV2,CACDTRFGGYAMEWDTRQMFF,TGTGCCTGTGACACTCGTTTTGGGGGATACGCGATGGAATGGGACACCCGACAGATGTTTTTC
TRDJ1,TRDD3,NA,TRDV1,CALGETSSYWGIFADKLIF,TGTGCTCTTGGGGAAACCTCTTCCTACTGGGGGATATTTGCCGATAAACTCATCTTT
TRDJ1,TRDD3,NA,TRDV1,CALGELASTDLTGGYGLIF,TGTGCTCTTGGGGAACTAGCATCTACGGACCTTACTGGGGGATACGGACTCATCTTT
TRDJ1,TRDD3,NA,TRDV1,CALGEPHGSWTIAGGYAGLYTDKLIF,TGTGCTCTTGGGGAACCCCATGGATCATGGACGATAGCTGGGGGATACGCGGGCCTGTACACCGATAAACTCATCTTT
TRDJ1,TRDD3,NA,TRDV1,CALGEPRRYWGIPDKLIF,TGTGCTCTTGGGGAACCTCGTCGGTACTGGGGGATACCCGATAAACTCATCTTT
TRDJ1,TRDD3,few,TRDV1,CALGELPWGIPYTDKLIF,TGTGCTCTTGGGGAACTCCCCTGGGGGATCCCGTACACCGATAAACTCATCTTT
TRDJ1,TRDD3,NA,TRDV1,CALGESQIAGGYPDKLIF,TGTGCTCTTGGGGAAAGCCAGATCGCTGGGGGATACCCCGATAAACTCATCTTT
TRDJ1,NA,medium-sized,TRDV1,CALGDPLPTLGATSLDTDKLIF,TGTGCTCTTGGGGACCCTCTTCCTACGCTGGGGGCTACATCGTTAGACACCGATAAACTCATCTTT
TRDJ1,TRDD3,NA,TRDV1,CALGESCGLGDTPPLYTDKLIF,TGTGCTCTTGGGGAATCATGTGGTCTGGGGGATACGCCCCCTCTGTACACCGATAAACTCATCTTT
TRDJ1,TRDD3,few,TRDV1,CALGVSSYWGMYTDKLIF,TGTGCTCTTGGGGTTTCTTCCTACTGGGGGATGTACACCGATAAACTCATCTTT
TRDJ1,TRDD3,NA,TRDV1,CALGEEVRGYGTDKLIF,TGTGCTCTTGGGGAAGAGGTACGGGGATACGGGACCGATAAACTCATCTTT
TRDJ1,NA,medium-sized,TRDV2,CACDTPSGLIF,TGTGCCTGTGACACCCCGTCCGGTCTCATCTTT
TRDJ1,TRDD3,few,TRDV1,CALGDQHWGIRRYTDKLIF,TGTGCTCTTGGGGACCAGCACTGGGGGATACGACGTTACACCGATAAACTCATCTTT
TRDJ1,TRDD3,few,TRDV1,CALGELFPRTGGYALYTDKLIF,TGTGCTCTTGGGGAATTATTCCCGCGTACTGGGGGATACGCCTTGTACACCGATAAACTCATCTTT
TRDJ1,NA,NA,TRDV1,CALGELSLPYWVRYTDKLIF,TGTGCTCTTGGGGAACTTTCACTCCCGTACTGGGTGAGGTACACCGATAAACTCATCTTT
TRDJ1,TRDD3,medium-sized,TRDV2,CACDIRGILAYTDKLIF,TGTGCCTGTGACATTCGGGGGATCCTGGCTTACACCGATAAACTCATCTTT